This T cell receptor (beta chain) is drawn from a study of T cells after yellow fever vaccination. Trimming removed 6 bases from V and 7 bases from J; junction bases left unmatched: 5. The CDR3 has 13 residues. Points from the study as a whole: In FACS-sorted repertoires, abundant clonotypes from the bulk population could appear as contaminants. By day 5 rather than day 15, the secondary response had peaked, though it was weaker. Post-booster samples contained most primary-vaccination clones (around 95% CD4, less than 90% CD8).

In this sample, this clonotype turned up many times. Its cognate antigen is unknown. Making TCR cDNA involved 5'RACE template switching, which added UMIs and a universal primer site. MiXCR, run by TCRdb on the 5' RACE reads, gives a single entry per CDR3 protein. Of about 260,000 distinct CDR3 sequences listed, approximately 3.8% are singletons. The sequence derives from a man aged 18 to 30 who received the YFV17D yellow fever vaccine. Sequences were derived from PBMCs, sampled 15 days after the yellow fever booster vaccination. The V gene is TRBV12-3 or TRBV12-4, the J gene TRBJ1-5, with TRBD1 matching over 8 bases. CDR3 amino acids: CASRDRVGQPQHF. CDR3 bases: TGTGCCAGCAGGGACAGGGTGGGGCAGCCCCAGCATTTT.